This T cell receptor beta chain was documented in a study of identical twins. Germline values: CDR1 SQVTM, CDR2 ANQGSEA. The CDR3 is 11 residues long. V was clipped by 7 bases and J by 7 bases; unmatched bases: 6. Unique molecular identifiers were in the cDNA, with template-switch universal primer binding. MiXCR, applied by TCRdb to the 5' RACE reads, yields one record per CDR3 protein. The sample lists 690,000 or so distinct CDR3 sequences, roughly 6.2% occurring once. Findings of the study overall: Cross-sectional statistics, not tracking of the same donors, supported the conclusions. Models predicted less out-of-frame TCR alpha sharing in monozygotic twins than was found. Invariant MAIT and iNKT cells could partly confound zero-insertion analyses.

In this sample, this clonotype turned up a few times. What it binds is not known. The sequence was obtained from a man younger than 35 in good health. The sequencing sample was made of naive T cells sorted from blood. The rearrangement links TRBV29-1 to TRBJ1-2; 7 nucleotides agree with TRBD1. CDR3: CSAEGASGYTF. In DNA, the CDR3 is TGCAGCGCGGAGGGGGCAAGTGGCTACACCTTC.